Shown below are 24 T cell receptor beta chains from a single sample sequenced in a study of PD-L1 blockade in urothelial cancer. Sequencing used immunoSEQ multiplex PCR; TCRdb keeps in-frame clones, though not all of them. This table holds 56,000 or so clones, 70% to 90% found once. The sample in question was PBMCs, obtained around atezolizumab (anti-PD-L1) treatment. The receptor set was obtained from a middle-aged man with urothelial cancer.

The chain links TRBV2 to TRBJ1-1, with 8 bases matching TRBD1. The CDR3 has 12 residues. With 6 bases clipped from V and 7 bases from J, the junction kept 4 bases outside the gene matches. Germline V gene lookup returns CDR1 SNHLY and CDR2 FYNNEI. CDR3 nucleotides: TGTGCCAGCAGGACAGGGGAGGGTGAAGCTTTCTTT. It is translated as CASRTGEGEAFF.

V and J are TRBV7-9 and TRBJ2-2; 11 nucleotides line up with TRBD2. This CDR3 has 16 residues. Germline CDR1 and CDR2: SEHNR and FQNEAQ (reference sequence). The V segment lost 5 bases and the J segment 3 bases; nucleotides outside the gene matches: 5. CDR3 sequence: CASSRGTSGYTGELFF. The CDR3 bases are TGTGCCAGCAGCCGGGGGACTAGCGGTTACACCGGGGAGCTGTTTTTT.

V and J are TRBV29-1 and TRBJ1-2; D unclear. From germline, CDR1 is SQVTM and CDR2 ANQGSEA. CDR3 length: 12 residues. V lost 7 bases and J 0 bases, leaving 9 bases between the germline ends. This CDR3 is CSAPLANYGYTF. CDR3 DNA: TGCAGCGCCCCCTTAGCTAACTATGGCTACACCTTC.

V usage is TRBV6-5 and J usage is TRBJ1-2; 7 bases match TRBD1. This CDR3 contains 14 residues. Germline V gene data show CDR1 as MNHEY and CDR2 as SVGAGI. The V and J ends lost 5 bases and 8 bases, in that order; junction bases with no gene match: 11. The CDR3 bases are TGTGCCAGCAGTCCGGATCCCAGGGGGAACGGCTACACCTTC. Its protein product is CASSPDPRGNGYTF.

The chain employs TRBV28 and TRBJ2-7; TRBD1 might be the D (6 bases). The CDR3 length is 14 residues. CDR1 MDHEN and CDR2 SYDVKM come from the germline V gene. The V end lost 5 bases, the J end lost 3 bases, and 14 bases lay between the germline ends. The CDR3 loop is CASSGDTLRYEQYF. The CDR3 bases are TGTGCCAGCAGTGGGGACACTCTCCGCTACGAGCAGTACTTC.

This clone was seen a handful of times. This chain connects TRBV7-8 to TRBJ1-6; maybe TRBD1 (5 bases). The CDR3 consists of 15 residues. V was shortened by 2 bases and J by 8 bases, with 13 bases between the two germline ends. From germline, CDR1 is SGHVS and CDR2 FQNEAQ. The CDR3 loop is CASSLMAGMHSPLHF. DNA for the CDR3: TGTGCCAGCAGCTTAATGGCAGGGATGCATTCACCCCTCCACTTT.

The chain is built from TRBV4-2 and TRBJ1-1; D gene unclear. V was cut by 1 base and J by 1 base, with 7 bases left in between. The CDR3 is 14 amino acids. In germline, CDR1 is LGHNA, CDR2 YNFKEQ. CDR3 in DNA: TGTGCCAGCAGCCAAGGTCAGGAGAACACTGAAGCTTTCTTT. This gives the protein CASSQGQENTEAFF.

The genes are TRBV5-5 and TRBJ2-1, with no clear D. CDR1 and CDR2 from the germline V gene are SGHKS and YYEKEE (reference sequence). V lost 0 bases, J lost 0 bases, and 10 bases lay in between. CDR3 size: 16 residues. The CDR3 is CASSLEQFSSYNEQFF. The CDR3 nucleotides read TGTGCCAGCAGCTTGGAACAGTTTAGCTCCTACAATGAGCAGTTCTTC. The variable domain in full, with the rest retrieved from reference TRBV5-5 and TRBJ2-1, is DAGVTQSPTHLIKTRGQQVTLRCSPISGHKSVSWYQQVLGQGPQFIFQYYEKEERGRGNFPDRFSARQFPNYSSELNVNALLLGDSALYLCASSLEQFSSYNEQFFGPGTRLTVL.

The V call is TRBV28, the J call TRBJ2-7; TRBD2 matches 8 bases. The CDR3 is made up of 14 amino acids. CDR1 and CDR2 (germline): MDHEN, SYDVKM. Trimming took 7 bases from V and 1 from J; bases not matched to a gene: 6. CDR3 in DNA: TGTGCCAGCACAACTCGGGGGGGGTCCTACGAGCAGTACTTC. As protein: CASTTRGGSYEQYF.

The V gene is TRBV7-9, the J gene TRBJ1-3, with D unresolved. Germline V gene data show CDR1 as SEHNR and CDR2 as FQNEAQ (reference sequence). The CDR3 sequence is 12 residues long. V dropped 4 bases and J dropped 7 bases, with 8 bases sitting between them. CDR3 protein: CASSSTRNTIYF. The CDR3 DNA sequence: TGTGCCAGCAGCTCTACGAGGAACACCATATATTTT. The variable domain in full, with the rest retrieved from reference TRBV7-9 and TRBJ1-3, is DTGVSQNPRHKITKRGQNVTFRCDPISEHNRLYWYRQTLGQGPEFLTYFQNEAQLEKSRLLSDRFSAERPKGSFSTLEIQRTEQGDSAMYLCASSSTRNTIYFGEGSWLTVV.

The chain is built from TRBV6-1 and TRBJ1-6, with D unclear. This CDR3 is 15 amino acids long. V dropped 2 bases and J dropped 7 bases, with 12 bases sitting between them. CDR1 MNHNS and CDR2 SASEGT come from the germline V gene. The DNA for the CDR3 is TGTGCCAGCAGTGAAAATCCTGACTTAAATTCACCCCTCCACTTT. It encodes CASSENPDLNSPLHF.

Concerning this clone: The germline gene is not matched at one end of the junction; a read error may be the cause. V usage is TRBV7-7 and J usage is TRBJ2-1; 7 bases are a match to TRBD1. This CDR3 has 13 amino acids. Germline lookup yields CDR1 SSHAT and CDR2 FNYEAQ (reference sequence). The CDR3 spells CASSPGQVNEQFF. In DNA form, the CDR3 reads TGTGCTAGCAGCCCCGGACAGGTCAATGAGCAGTTCTTC.

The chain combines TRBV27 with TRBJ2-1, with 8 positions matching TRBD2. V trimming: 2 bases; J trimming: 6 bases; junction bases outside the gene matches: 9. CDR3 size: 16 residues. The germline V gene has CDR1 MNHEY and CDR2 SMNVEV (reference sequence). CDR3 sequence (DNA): TGTGCCAGCAGTTTACCGGGAGGGGGAAACCTCAATGAGCAGTTCTTC. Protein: CASSLPGGGNLNEQFF.

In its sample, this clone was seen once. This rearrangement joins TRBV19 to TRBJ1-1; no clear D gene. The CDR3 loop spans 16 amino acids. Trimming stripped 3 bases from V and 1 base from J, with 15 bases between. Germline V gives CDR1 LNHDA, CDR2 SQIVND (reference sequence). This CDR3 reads CASSMSGRSSNTEAFF. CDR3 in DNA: TGTGCCAGTAGTATGTCCGGTCGGTCATCGAACACTGAAGCTTTCTTT.

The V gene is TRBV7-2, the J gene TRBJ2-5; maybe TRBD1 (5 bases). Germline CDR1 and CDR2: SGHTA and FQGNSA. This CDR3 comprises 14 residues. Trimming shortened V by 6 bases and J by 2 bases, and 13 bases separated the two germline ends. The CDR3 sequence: CASRVATAQETQYF. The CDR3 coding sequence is TGTGCCAGCAGGGTGGCGACAGCTCAAGAGACCCAGTACTTC.

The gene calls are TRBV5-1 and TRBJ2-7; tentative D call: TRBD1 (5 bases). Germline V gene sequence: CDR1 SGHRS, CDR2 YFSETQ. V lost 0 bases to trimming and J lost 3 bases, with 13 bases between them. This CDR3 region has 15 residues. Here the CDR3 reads CASSLVHGADYEQYF. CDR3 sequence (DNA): TGCGCCAGCAGCTTGGTTCATGGGGCGGACTACGAGCAGTACTTC.

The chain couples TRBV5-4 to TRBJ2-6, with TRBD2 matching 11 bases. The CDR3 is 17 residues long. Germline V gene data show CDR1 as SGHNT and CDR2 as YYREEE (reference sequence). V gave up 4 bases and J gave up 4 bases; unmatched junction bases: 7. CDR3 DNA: TGTGCCAGCAGCCCGGGACTAGCGGCGGGGGGGGCCAACGTCCTGACTTTC. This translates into CASSPGLAAGGANVLTF.

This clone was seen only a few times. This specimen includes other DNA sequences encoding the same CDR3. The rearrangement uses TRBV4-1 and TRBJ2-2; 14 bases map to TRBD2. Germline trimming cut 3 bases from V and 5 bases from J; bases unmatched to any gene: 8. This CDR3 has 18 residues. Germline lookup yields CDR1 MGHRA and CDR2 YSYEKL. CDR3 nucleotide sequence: TGCGCCAGCAGCCAGGGGGGACTAGCGGGAGTCGGAACCGGGGAGCTGTTTTTT. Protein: CASSQGGLAGVGTGELFF.

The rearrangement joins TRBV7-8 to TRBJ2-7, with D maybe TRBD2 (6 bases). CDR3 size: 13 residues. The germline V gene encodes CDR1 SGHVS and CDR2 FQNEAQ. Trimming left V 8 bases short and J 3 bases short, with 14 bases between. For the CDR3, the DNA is TGTGCCAGCCTGCGGGGCGGAGGCTACGAGCAGTACTTC. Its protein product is CASLRGGGYEQYF.

CDR3 protein: CAISESMGEEGTEAFF. For the CDR3, the DNA is TGTGCCATCAGTGAGTCTATGGGGGAGGAGGGCACTGAAGCTTTCTTT. The chain couples TRBV10-3 to TRBJ1-1; D perhaps matches TRBD1 (5 bases). The V end lost 0 bases, the J end lost 4 bases, and 15 bases lay between the germline ends. The germline CDR1 and CDR2 sequences are ENHRY and SYGVKD. CDR3 length: 16 residues.

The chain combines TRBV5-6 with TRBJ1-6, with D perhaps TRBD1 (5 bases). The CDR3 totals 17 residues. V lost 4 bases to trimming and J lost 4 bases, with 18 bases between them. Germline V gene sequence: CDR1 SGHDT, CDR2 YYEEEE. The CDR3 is CASSGVQGRHYNSPLHF. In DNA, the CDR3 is TGTGCCAGCAGCGGGGTCCAGGGAAGACATTATAATTCACCCCTCCACTTT.

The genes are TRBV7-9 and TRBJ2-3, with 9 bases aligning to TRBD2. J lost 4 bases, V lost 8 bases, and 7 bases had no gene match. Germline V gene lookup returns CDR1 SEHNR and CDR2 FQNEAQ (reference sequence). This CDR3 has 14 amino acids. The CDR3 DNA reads TGTGCCAGCCTTAGCGGGAGTTCCGCAGATACGCAGTATTTT. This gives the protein CASLSGSSADTQYF.

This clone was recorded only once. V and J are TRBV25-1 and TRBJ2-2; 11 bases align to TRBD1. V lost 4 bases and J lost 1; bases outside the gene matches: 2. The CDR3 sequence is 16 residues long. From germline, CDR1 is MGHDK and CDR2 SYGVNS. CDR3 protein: CASSGDRGMNTGELFF. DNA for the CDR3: TGTGCCAGCAGTGGGGACAGGGGGATGAACACCGGGGAGCTGTTTTTT.

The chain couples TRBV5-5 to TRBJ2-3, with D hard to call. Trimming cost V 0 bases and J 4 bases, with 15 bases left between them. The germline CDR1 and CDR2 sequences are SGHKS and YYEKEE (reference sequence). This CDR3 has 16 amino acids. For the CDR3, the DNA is TGTGCCAGCAGCTTGGGGCAGGTCGGCCCCTCAGATACGCAGTATTTT. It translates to CASSLGQVGPSDTQYF.